This paragraph reports one TCR beta chain. These data are taken from a study of CD8 T cells in Susac syndrome. The overall study: Blood was drawn from patients with Susac syndrome. At that point, they were therapy-naive, on corticosteroids, or on intravenous immunoglobulin alone.

The RNA input was roughly 0.45 to 1 ug, and it was reverse transcribed with random hexamers. Each CDR3 protein gets one entry after TCRdb re-called the immunoSEQ multiplex PCR reads with MiXCR. Of 240,000 or so distinct CDR3 sequences listed, about 96% are singletons. Between the trimmed V and J ends, which lost 6 bases and 8 bases, there was a span of 13 bases. This CDR3 has 12 residues. The V gene's germline CDR1 is DFQATT and CDR2 SNEGSKA (reference sequence). Sequences were obtained from CD4+ T cells from PBMCs. This TCR came from a human donor with Susac syndrome. The chain couples TRBV20-1 to TRBJ1-4, with D perhaps matching TRBD1 (5 bases). For the CDR3, the DNA is TGCAGTGCCCTAGGTGGGGGGGAAAAACTGTTTTTT. This encodes CSALGGGEKLFF.